This TCR beta chain originates from a study of cytomegalovirus exposure and HLA in healthy donors. Study-wide findings and caveats: TCR beta V- and J-gene trimming, according to a later analysis, was linked to a missense DCLRE1C variant.

The germline V gene has CDR1 SGHNT and CDR2 YYREEE (reference sequence). The germline V and J ends were trimmed by 3 bases and 2 bases, with 17 bases remaining between them. CDR3 length: 16 residues. PCR amplification relied on 60 Vbeta primers (plus 13 Jbeta primers). Using immunoSEQ multiplex PCR, the repertoire was profiled, and TCRdb retains in-frame clones only, with some absent. This sample's clone table lists 100,000 to 150,000 clones. Concerning this clone: Its antigen remains unidentified.

Source material: PBMCs. The chain has TRBV5-4 and TRBJ2-5; the D gene is possibly TRBD1 (5 bases). This TCR was recovered from a woman in her forties in good health and CMV-seronegative. In DNA, the CDR3 is TGTGCCAGCAGCTCCCCCCCGGCAGGGCAACAAGAGACCCAGTACTTC. It yields the protein CASSSPPAGQQETQYF. The full variable domain, its missing parts supplied by reference TRBV5-4 and TRBJ2-5, is ETGVTQSPTHLIKTRGQQVTLRCSSQSGHNTVSWYQQALGQGPQFIFQYYREEENGRGNFPPRFSGLQFPNYSSELNVNALELDDSALYLCASSSPPAGQQETQYFGPGTRLLVL.